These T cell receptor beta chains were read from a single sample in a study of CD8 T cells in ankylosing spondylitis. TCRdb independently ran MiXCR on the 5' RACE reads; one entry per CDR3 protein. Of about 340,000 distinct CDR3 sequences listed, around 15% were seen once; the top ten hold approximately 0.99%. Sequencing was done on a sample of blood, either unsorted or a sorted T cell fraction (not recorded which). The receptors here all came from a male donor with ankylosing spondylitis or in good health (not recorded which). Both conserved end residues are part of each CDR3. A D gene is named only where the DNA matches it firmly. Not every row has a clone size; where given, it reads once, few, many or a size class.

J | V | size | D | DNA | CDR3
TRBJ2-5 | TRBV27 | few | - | TGTGCCAGCAGTACTCAGGGTCCGGGGTCCCAGTACTTC | CASSTQGPGSQYF
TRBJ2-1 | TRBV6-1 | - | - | TGTGCCAGCAGTGACCCCGGGACTGGGTCGTTCGGGCAGTTCTTC | CASSDPGTGSFGQFF
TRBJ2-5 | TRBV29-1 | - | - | TGCAGCGTTGTGGCATCCAACCGGGAGACCCAGTACTTC | CSVVASNRETQYF
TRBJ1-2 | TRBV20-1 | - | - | TGCAGTGCGACTAGGGACTATGGCTACACCTTC | CSATRDYGYTF
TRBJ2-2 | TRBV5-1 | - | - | TGCGCCAGCGGGGGGACCCCAAACACCGGGGAGCTGTTTTTT | CASGGTPNTGELFF
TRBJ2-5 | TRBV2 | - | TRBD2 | TGTGCCAGCAGGGCCGTTACTAGCGGGAGGGAGTACTTC | CASRAVTSGREYF
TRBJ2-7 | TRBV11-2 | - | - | TGTGCCAGCAGCGTACAGGGCATTAGCTCCTACGAGCAGTACTTC | CASSVQGISSYEQYF
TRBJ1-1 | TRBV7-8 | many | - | TGTGCCAGCAGTCCAGGGGTAGACACTGAAGCTTTCTTT | CASSPGVDTEAFF
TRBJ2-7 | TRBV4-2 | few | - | TGTGCCAGCAGCCAAGTGACCCTTCCATACGAGCAGTACTTC | CASSQVTLPYEQYF
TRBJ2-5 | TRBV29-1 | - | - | TGCAGCGTTGAAAGGGAGACCCAGTACTTC | CSVERETQYF
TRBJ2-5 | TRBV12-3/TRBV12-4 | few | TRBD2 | TGTGCCAGCAGTTTAGTCCGACTAGCTGGGAAAGGAGAGACCCAGTACTTC | CASSLVRLAGKGETQYF
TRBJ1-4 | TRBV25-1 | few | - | TGTGCCAGCAGTGAAGGGGGGCGAGGAATTGGTGAAAAACTGTTTTTT | CASSEGGRGIGEKLFF
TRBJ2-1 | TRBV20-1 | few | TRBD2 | TGCAGTGCTAGAGAGGCGGGAGGTACCTACAATGAGCAGTTCTTC | CSAREAGGTYNEQFF
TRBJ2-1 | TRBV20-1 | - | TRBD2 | TGCAGTGGGCTAGCGGGGGGATCCTACAATGAGCAGTTCTTC | CSGLAGGSYNEQFF
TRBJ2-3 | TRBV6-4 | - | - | TGTGCCAGCAGTGACTCGTGGGCAGATACGCAGTATTTT | CASSDSWADTQYF
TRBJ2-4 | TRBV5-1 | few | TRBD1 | TGCGCCAGCAGAAGGACAGGCACAATAGCCAAAAACATTCAGTACTTC | CASRRTGTIAKNIQYF
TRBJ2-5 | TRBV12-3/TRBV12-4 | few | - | TGTGCCAGCAGTTTGTGGGGGGGGCCGGAGGAGACCCAGTACTTC | CASSLWGGPEETQYF
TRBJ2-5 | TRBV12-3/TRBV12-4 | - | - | TGTGCCAGCAGTTTAGGGGGGACCCCCCAAGAGACCCAGTACTTC | CASSLGGTPQETQYF
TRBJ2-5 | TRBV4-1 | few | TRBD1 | TGCGCCAGCAGCCAACAGGGACAGGGGGTAGAGACCCAGTACTTC | CASSQQGQGVETQYF
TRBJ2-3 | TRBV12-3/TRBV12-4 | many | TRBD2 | TGTGCCAGCAGCACTTACCCGGGACTAGCGGGACCTACTAGCACAGATACGCAGTATTTT | CASSTYPGLAGPTSTDTQYF
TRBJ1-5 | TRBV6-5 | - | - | TGTGCCAGCAGTTACTCGGCCAGGGCCGATCAGCCCCAGCATTTT | CASSYSARADQPQHF
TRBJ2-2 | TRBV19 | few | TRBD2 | TGTGCCATTCAACGGGGGGCGAACACCGGGGAGCTGTTTTTT | CAIQRGANTGELFF
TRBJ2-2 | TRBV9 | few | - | TGTGCCAGCAGCGTAGTTTCCAGCATGGCCGGGGAGCTGTTTTTT | CASSVVSSMAGELFF
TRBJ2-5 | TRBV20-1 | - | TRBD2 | TGCAGTGCTAGAGATCCAGGACTAGCGGACCAAGAGACCCAGTACTTC | CSARDPGLADQETQYF
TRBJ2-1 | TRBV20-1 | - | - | TGCAGTGCTAGCCCTCAGGGACCTGAGCAGTTCTTC | CSASPQGPEQFF
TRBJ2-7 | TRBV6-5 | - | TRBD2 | TGTGCCAGCAGTTACCTAGGGACTAGCGGGAGTTACGAGCAGTACTTC | CASSYLGTSGSYEQYF
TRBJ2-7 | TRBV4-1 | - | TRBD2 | TGCGCCAGCAGCCAGGAAGACGCGACTAGCGGGAGGGAGCAGTACTTC | CASSQEDATSGREQYF
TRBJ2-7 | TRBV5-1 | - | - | TGCGCCAGCAGCTTGACGCAGCCTTCTCCCTACGAGCAGTACTTC | CASSLTQPSPYEQYF
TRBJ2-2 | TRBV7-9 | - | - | TGTGCCAGCAGCGTCAGGGAGACCGGGGAGCTGTTTTTT | CASSVRETGELFF
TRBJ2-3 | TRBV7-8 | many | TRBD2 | TGTGCCAGCAGCTTACTAGCGGGGGCTGTAGATACGCAGTATTTT | CASSLLAGAVDTQYF
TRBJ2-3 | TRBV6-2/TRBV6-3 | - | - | TGTGCCAGCAGTTACTGGGACGGCAGGATGGGGGCAGATACGCAGTATTTT | CASSYWDGRMGADTQYF
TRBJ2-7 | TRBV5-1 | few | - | TGCGCCAGCAGCTTGTTCGTGGCTGATAAGGACGAGCAGTACTTC | CASSLFVADKDEQYF
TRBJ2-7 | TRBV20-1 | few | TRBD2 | TGCAGTGCTTCTGGACTAGCTGATTCCTACGAGCAGTACTTC | CSASGLADSYEQYF
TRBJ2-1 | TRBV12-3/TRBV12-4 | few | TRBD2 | TGTGCCAGCAGTTTATACGGGGGGTCCTACAATGAGCAGTTCTTC | CASSLYGGSYNEQFF
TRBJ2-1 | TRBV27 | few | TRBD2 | TGTGCCAGCAGTCCGGACGCTAGCGGGAGGGCCTCAGAGCAGTTCTTC | CASSPDASGRASEQFF
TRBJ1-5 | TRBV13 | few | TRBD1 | TGTGCCAGCAGCTTACAGGGGGTTGGCAATCAGCCCCAGCATTTT | CASSLQGVGNQPQHF
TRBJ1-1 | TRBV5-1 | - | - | TGCGCCAGCAGCTTGAACCCTCATCAGGGAGGTGACACTGAAGCTTTCTTT | CASSLNPHQGGDTEAFF
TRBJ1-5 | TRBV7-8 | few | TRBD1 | TGTGCCAGCAGCCGGGACAGGGGGCACAATCAGCCCCAGCATTTT | CASSRDRGHNQPQHF
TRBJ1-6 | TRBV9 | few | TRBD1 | TGTGCCAGCAGCAGCCGAGGGGGCGACTCACCCCTCCACTTT | CASSSRGGDSPLHF
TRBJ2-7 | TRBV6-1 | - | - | TGTGCCTCCAAAGGCCGGGACATCTCCTACGAGCAGTACTTC | CASKGRDISYEQYF
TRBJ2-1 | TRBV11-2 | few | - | TGTGCCAGCAGCTTAGATTCAGGCAGTCTCGGTGAGCAGTTCTTC | CASSLDSGSLGEQFF
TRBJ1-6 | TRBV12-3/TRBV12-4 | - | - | TGTGCCAGCAGAGGAGCCTCACCCCTCCACTTT | CASRGASPLHF
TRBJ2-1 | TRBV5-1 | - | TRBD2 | TGCGCCAGCAGCTTGGAGCGGGAGGGCCTCGATGAGCAGTTCTTC | CASSLEREGLDEQFF
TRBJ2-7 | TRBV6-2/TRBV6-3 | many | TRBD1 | TGTGCCAGCAGTCCTAGGACAGGAACCTACGAGCAGTACTTC | CASSPRTGTYEQYF
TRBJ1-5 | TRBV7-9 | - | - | TGTGCCAGCACCAAATTAGGGCCCCAGCATTTT | CASTKLGPQHF
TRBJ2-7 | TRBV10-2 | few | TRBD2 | TGCGCCAGCAGTGAGATAGGGACTAGCGGGAGTAGCGAGCAGTACTTC | CASSEIGTSGSSEQYF
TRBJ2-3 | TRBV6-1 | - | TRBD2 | TGTGCCAGCAGTCTGGGACTAGCGGAACCTAGCACAGATACGCAGTATTTT | CASSLGLAEPSTDTQYF
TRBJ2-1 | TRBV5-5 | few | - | TGTGCCAGCAGCTCCCAGGGCGGAGGGATAAGGGCCTACAATGAGCAGTTCTTC | CASSSQGGGIRAYNEQFF
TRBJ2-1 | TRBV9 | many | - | TGTGCCAGCACCTCGGCTAGTGAGCAGTTCTTC | CASTSASEQFF
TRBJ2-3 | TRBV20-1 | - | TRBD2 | TGCAGTGCTCTTCTACTAGCGGGGTTAGGCGGTACGCAGTATTTT | CSALLLAGLGGTQYF
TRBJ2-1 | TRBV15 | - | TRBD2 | TGTGCCACCAGCAGAAGGACTAGCAAGAGCAATGAGCAGTTCTTC | CATSRRTSKSNEQFF
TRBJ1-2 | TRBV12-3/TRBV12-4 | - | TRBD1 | TGTGCCAGCAGTTCATCCGGGACAGGGGGCGACTATGGCTACACCTTC | CASSSSGTGGDYGYTF
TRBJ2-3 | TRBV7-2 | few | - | TGTGCCAGCACCCCAGGCCCTAACACAGATACGCAGTATTTT | CASTPGPNTDTQYF
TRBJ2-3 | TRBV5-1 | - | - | TGCGCCAGCAGCTCGACCGTCCGGGAGGATACGCAGTATTTT | CASSSTVREDTQYF
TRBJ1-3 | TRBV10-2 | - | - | TGCGCCAGCAGTGAGCCAGGGAGAAACACCATATATTTT | CASSEPGRNTIYF
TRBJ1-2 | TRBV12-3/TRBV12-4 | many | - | TGTGCCAGCAGCCCCGTACCCGACTTTCGCTACACCTTC | CASSPVPDFRYTF
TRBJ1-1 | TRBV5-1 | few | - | TGCGCCAGCAGCTTGGGCATCCAGGGCGTCACTGAAGCTTTCTTT | CASSLGIQGVTEAFF
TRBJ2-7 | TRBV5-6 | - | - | TGTGCCAGCAGCTTCCAGGTTGACAGGCCTTCCTACGAGCAGTACTTC | CASSFQVDRPSYEQYF
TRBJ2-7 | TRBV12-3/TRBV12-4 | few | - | TGTGCCAGCAGTTTTTTGGGGCTCTCTTACGAGCAGTACTTC | CASSFLGLSYEQYF
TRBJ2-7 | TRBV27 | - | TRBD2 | TGTGCCAGCAGTCCTAGCGGAACAACCTACGAGCAGTACTTC | CASSPSGTTYEQYF